A single sample gave rise to the 2 T cell receptor beta chains below, sequenced in a study of cytomegalovirus exposure and HLA in healthy donors. With 60 Vbeta and 13 Jbeta primers, the PCR was carried out. Measured with immunoSEQ multiplex PCR; TCRdb has only the in-frame clones, and not every one. The sample has some 160,000 clones, 80% to 85% seen once. Material for sequencing was PBMCs. Receptors originate from a young man in good health and CMV-seronegative.

The genes are TRBV19 and TRBJ2-7, with D possibly being TRBD2 (6 bases). This CDR3 has 15 residues. V was clipped by 10 bases and J by 7 bases, with 26 bases between them. Germline V lookup: CDR1 LNHDA, CDR2 SQIVND (reference sequence). The CDR3 DNA sequence: TGTGCCATCCCCGGGGAGGAGACCCTTCCCCTGGAGCAGTACTTC. This translates into CAIPGEETLPLEQYF.

The chain links TRBV15 to TRBJ1-1; 9 bases align to TRBD1. The CDR3 contains 16 residues. The J segment lost 5 bases and the V segment lost 5 bases, leaving 12 bases of the junction unmatched. CDR1 is LNHNV, CDR2 YYDKDF, per germline (reference sequence). CDR3 region: CATSLGTGIPGTEAFF. CDR3 nucleotides: TGTGCCACCAGCCTTGGGACAGGGATACCGGGGACTGAAGCTTTCTTT.